Listed here are 8 T cell receptor beta chains from one sample, sequenced in a study of blood T cell repertoires in COVID-19. Some clones are missing from TCRdb's copy, which holds only in-frame ones; the method was immunoSEQ multiplex PCR. The sample yields about 130,000 clones, less than 90% seen once. The sample comprised peripheral blood. The receptors here all came from a woman aged 80 or older with acute or convalescent COVID-19.

This chain uses TRBV6-5 with TRBJ2-1; 9 bases are a match to TRBD1. CDR1 and CDR2 from the germline V gene are MNHEY and SVGAGI. CDR3 length: 16 residues. Trimming cost V 0 bases and J 14 bases; bases outside gene matches: 14. The CDR3, as DNA: TGTGCCAGCAGTTACTCCACAGGGGGCCGTTCAGTCCGAAAGTTCTTC. As protein: CASSYSTGGRSVRKFF.

This clone has a single count. DNA of the CDR3: TGTGCCAGCAGAAGGGAGGGAGGTATTAACTATGGCTACACCTTC. It yields the protein CASRREGGINYGYTF. The chain uses TRBV6-6 and TRBJ1-2; D not certain. V lost 6 bases and J 1 base, leaving 15 bases between the germline ends. In germline, CDR1 is MNHNY, CDR2 SVGAGI (reference sequence). The CDR3 has 15 amino acids.

The rearrangement joins TRBV28 to TRBJ1-2, with D hard to call. The CDR3 has 13 residues. V was cut by 8 bases and J by 7 bases, with 17 bases left in between. Looked up from germline, CDR1 is MDHEN and CDR2 is SYDVKM. The CDR3 DNA reads TGTGCCAGCGGCGGCGGGATTTCCTCTGGCTACACCTTC. Protein sequence: CASGGGISSGYTF.

This chain uses TRBV6-5 with TRBJ2-3; TRBD1 is a possible D gene (5 bases). The CDR3 sequence is 15 residues long. Trimming pared 8 bases from V and 0 bases from J, leaving 15 bases between. Germline-derived CDR1 and CDR2 are MNHEY and SVGAGI. The CDR3 DNA sequence: TGTGCCAGCGAGGAGACAGTTTCTAGCACAGATACGCAGTATTTT. This codes for CASEETVSSTDTQYF.

The chain recombines TRBV7-9 with TRBJ1-2; 8 nucleotides match TRBD1. Germline V gene sequence: CDR1 SEHNR, CDR2 FQNEAQ (reference sequence). Trimming removed 6 bases from V and 2 bases from J; junction bases left unmatched: 8. The CDR3 loop spans 15 amino acids. CDR3 residues: CASRPDRGKNYGYTF. The CDR3 bases are TGTGCCAGCAGACCCGACAGGGGAAAAAACTATGGCTACACCTTC.

V gene TRBV28 combines with J gene TRBJ1-1; D ambiguous. CDR1 MDHEN and CDR2 SYDVKM come from the germline V gene. The CDR3 totals 11 residues. The V and J ends lost 4 bases and 8 bases respectively, with 8 bases between them. CDR3 nucleotide sequence: TGTGCCAGCAGTTCTTTCAGGGAAGCTTTCTTT. Protein sequence: CASSSFREAFF.

The rearrangement links TRBV5-1 to TRBJ2-7; no definite D call. Trimming left V 1 base short and J 3 bases short, with 8 bases between. This CDR3 has 13 amino acids. CDR1 and CDR2 from the germline V gene are SGHRS and YFSETQ. The CDR3 bases are TGCGCCAGCAGCTTGAATAGTCTCTACGAGCAGTACTTC. It translates to CASSLNSLYEQYF. The full variable domain, its missing parts supplied by reference TRBV5-1 and TRBJ2-7, is KAGVTQTPRYLIKTRGQQVTLSCSPISGHRSVSWYQQTPGQGLQFLFEYFSETQRNKGNFPGRFSGRQFSNSRSEMNVSTLELGDSALYLCASSLNSLYEQYFGPGTRLTVT.

The chain carries TRBV5-1 and TRBJ2-1, with 7 bases identical to TRBD2. V dropped 0 bases and J dropped 8; count of bases not matched to a gene: 14. The CDR3 consists of 17 residues. Germline values: CDR1 SGHRS, CDR2 YFSETQ. The CDR3 reads CASSLGEGSGPGYEQFF. CDR3 bases: TGCGCCAGCAGCTTGGGGGAGGGGTCGGGTCCCGGATATGAGCAGTTCTTC.